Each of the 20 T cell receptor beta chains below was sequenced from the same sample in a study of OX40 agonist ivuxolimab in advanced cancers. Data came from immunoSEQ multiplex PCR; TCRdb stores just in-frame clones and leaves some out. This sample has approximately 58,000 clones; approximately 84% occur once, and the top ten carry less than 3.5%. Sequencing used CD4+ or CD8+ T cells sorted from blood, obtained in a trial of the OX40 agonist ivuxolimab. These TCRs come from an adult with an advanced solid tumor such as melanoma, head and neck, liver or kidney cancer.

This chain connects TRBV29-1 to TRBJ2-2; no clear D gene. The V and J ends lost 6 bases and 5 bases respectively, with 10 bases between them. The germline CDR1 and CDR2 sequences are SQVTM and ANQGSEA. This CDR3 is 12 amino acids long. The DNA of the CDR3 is TGCAGCGTAAGGGTTGGAACCGGGGAGCTGTTTTTT. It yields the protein CSVRVGTGELFF.

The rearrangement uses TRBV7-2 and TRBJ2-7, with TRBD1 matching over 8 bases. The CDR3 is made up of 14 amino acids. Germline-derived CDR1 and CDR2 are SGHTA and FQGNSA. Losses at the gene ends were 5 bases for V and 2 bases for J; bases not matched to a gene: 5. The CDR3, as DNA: TGTGCCAGCAGCGTAGACAGGGGTCCCTACGAGCAGTACTTC. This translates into CASSVDRGPYEQYF.

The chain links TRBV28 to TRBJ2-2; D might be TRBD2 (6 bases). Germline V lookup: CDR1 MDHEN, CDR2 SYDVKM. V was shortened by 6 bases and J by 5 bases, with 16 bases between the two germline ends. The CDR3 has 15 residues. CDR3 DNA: TGTGCCAGCAGCCTCCCTAGCGCCAATACCGGGGAGCTGTTTTTT. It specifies CASSLPSANTGELFF.

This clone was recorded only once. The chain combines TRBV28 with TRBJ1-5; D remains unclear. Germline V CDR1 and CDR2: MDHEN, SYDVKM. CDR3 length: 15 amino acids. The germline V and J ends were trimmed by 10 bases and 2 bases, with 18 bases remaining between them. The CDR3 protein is CAILDREIGNQPQHF. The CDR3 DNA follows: TGTGCCATCTTGGATAGGGAGATAGGCAATCAGCCCCAGCATTTT.

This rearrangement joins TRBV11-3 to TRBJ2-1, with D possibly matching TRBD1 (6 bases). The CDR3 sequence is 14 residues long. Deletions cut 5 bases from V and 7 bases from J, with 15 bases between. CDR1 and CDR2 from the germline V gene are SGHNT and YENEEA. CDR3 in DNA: TGTGCCAGCAGCCCCCGGGCCACAGGGAATGAGCAGTTCTTC. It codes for CASSPRATGNEQFF.

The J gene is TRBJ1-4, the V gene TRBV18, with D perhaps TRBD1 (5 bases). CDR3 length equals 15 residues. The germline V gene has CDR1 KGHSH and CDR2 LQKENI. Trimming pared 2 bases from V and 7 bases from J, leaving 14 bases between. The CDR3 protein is CASSPVRVKFEKLFF. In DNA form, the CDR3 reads TGTGCCAGCTCACCAGTCAGGGTCAAGTTTGAAAAACTGTTTTTT. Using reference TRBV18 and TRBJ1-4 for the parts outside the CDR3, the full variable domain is NAGVMQNPRHLVRRRGQEARLRCSPMKGHSHVYWYRQLPEEGLKFMVYLQKENIIDESGMPKERFSAEFPKEGPSILRIQQVVRGDSAAYFCASSPVRVKFEKLFFGSGTQLSVL.

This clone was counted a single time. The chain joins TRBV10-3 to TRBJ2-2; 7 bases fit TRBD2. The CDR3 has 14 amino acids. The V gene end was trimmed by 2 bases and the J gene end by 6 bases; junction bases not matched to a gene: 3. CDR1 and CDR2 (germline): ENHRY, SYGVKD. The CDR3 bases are TGTGCCATCAGTGAGGGGGAGGGGTCCGGGGAGCTGTTTTTT. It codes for CAISEGEGSGELFF.

The CDR3 DNA follows: TGCGCCAGCAGCCAAGCCCTGACTAGCGGGTCCTCTATTCAAGAGACCCAGTACTTC. Protein product: CASSQALTSGSSIQETQYF. The J gene is TRBJ2-5, the V gene TRBV4-1; 10 nucleotides align to TRBD2. There are 19 residues in the CDR3. V lost 1 base and J lost 2; bases outside the gene matches: 13. Germline CDR1 is MGHRA and CDR2 is YSYEKL.

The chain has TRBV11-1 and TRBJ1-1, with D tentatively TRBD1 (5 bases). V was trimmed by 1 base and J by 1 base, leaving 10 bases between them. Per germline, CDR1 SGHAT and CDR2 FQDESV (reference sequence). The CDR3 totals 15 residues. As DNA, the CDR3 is TGTGCCAGCAGCTTAGAAGTCCAGGGGAACACTGAAGCTTTCTTT. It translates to CASSLEVQGNTEAFF.

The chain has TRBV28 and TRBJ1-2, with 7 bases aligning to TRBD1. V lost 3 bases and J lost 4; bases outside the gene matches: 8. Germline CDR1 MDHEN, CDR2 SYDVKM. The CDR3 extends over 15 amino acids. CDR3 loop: CASSFRDSSSYGYTF. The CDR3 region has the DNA TGTGCCAGCAGTTTTCGGGACAGTTCTAGCTATGGCTACACCTTC.

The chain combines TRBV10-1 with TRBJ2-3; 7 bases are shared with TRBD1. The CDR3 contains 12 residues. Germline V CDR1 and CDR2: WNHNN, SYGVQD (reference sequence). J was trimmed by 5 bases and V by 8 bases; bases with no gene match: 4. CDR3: CASGQGVDTQYF. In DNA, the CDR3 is TGCGCCAGCGGCCAGGGGGTAGATACGCAGTATTTT.

CDR3 coding DNA: TGTGCCAGCAGCTTAGGAGCGGGATTGTACAATGAGCAGTTCTTC. This gives the protein CASSLGAGLYNEQFF. The rearrangement uses TRBV11-1 and TRBJ2-1; 7 positions agree with TRBD2. Trimming cost V 1 base and J 4 bases; bases outside gene matches: 4. The CDR3 consists of 15 residues. Per the germline V gene, CDR1 is SGHAT and CDR2 is FQDESV (reference sequence).

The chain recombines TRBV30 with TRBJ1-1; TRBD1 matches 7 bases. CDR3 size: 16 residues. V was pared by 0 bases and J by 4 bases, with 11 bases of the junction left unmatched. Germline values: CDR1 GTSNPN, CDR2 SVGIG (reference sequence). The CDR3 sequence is CAWSVRFRWDSTEAFF. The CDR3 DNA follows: TGTGCCTGGAGTGTACGGTTCAGGTGGGACAGCACTGAAGCTTTCTTT.

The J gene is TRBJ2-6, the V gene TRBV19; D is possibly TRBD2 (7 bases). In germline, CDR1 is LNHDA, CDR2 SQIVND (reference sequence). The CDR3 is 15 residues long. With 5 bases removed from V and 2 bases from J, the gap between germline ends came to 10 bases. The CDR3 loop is CASSWGGTGANVLTF. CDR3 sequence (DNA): TGTGCCAGTAGTTGGGGGGGCACTGGGGCCAACGTCCTGACTTTC. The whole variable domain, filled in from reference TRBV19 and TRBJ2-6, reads DGGITQSPKYLFRKEGQNVTLSCEQNLNHDAMYWYRQDPGQGLRLIYYSQIVNDFQKGDIAEGYSVSREKKESFPLTVTSAQKNPTAFYLCASSWGGTGANVLTFGAGSRLTVL.

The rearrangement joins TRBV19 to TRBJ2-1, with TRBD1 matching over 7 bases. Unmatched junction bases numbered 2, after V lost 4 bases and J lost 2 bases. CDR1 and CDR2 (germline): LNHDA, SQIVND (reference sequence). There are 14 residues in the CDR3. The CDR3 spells CASSKGATYNEQFF. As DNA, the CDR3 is TGTGCCAGTAGTAAGGGGGCTACCTACAATGAGCAGTTCTTC.

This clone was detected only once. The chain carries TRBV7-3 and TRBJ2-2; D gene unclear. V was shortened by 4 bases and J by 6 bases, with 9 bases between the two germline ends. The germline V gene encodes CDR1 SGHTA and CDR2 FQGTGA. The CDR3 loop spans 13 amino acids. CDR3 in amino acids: CASSSYHAGELFF. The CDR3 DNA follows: TGTGCCAGCAGCTCCTACCACGCCGGGGAGCTGTTTTTT.

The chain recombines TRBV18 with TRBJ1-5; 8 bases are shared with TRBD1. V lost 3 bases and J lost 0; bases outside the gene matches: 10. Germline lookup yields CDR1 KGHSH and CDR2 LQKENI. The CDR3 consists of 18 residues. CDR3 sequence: CASSPSGTGAYSNQPQHF. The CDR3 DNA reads TGTGCCAGCTCACCGTCCGGGACAGGCGCGTATAGCAATCAGCCCCAGCATTTT.

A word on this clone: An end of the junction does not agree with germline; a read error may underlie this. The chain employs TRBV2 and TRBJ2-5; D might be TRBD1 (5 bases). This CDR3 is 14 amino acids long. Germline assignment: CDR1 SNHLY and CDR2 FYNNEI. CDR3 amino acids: CASSEGDIQETQYF. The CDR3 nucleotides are TGTGCCAGTAGTGAAGGGGATATCCAAGAGACCCAGTACTTC.

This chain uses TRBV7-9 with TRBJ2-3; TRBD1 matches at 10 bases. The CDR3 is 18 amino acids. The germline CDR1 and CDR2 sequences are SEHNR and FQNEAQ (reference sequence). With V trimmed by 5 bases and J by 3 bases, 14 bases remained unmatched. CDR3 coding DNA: TGTGCCAGCAGCCCGCGAACTGACAGGGGGCTAAGGACAGATACGCAGTATTTT. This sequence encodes CASSPRTDRGLRTDTQYF.

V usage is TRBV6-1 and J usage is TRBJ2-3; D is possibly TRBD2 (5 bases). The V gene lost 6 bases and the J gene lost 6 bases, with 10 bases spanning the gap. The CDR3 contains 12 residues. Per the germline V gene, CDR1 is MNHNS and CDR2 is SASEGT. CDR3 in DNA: TGTGCCAGCAGAGGACTTGGGGATACGCAGTATTTT. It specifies CASRGLGDTQYF.